The 2 T cell receptor beta chains in this list originate from one sample, sequenced in a study of blood T cell repertoires in COVID-19. TCRdb keeps only in-frame clones here, not all; method: immunoSEQ multiplex PCR. The sample has roughly 220,000 clones; over 80% are singletons. The sample comprised PBMCs or T cells enriched from blood (not recorded which). These receptors came from a woman aged 40 to 50 who had recovered from COVID-19.

J is TRBJ2-7 and V is TRBV18, with D possibly being TRBD2 (6 bases). V was trimmed by 0 bases and J by 3 bases, leaving 18 bases between them. CDR1 is KGHSH and CDR2 is LQKENI in the germline V gene. The CDR3 loop spans 17 amino acids. The CDR3 DNA sequence: TGTGCCAGCTCACCACCCCGAGGAGGGCCCGACCACTACGAGCAGTACTTC. It is translated as CASSPPRGGPDHYEQYF. The variable domain in full, with the rest retrieved from reference TRBV18 and TRBJ2-7, is NAGVMQNPRHLVRRRGQEARLRCSPMKGHSHVYWYRQLPEEGLKFMVYLQKENIIDESGMPKERFSAEFPKEGPSILRIQQVVRGDSAAYFCASSPPRGGPDHYEQYFGPGTRLTVT.

V gene TRBV6-2 or TRBV6-3 combines with J gene TRBJ2-7; weak D call: TRBD2 (6 bases). The CDR3 extends over 15 amino acids. V lost 0 bases to trimming and J lost 7 bases, with 16 bases between them. Per germline, CDR1 MNHEY and CDR2 SVGEGT. In DNA form, the CDR3 reads TGTGCCAGCAGTTACTCGATCGGAGGGTTAGGAGAGCAGTACGTC. It specifies CASSYSIGGLGEQYV.